This TCR beta chain is from a study of OX40 agonist ivuxolimab in advanced cancers. About the study: Each patient was given ivuxolimab into a vein every 2 weeks, at 0.01 to 10 mg/kg. Three partial responders included one hepatocellular carcinoma patient and two cutaneous melanoma patients. Hepatocellular carcinoma, melanoma, renal cell or head and neck cancer affected the dose-escalation patients.

If patients had autoimmune disease history or systemic immunosuppression, they were excluded. This CDR3 comprises 12 residues. Per germline, CDR1 MNHNY and CDR2 SVGAGI (reference sequence). V shed 4 bases and J shed 8 bases, with 11 bases lying between them. Measured with immunoSEQ multiplex PCR; TCRdb has only the in-frame clones, and not every one. The sample has 40,000 to 45,000 clones; around 87% are singletons. This sequence was found in an adult with an advanced solid tumor such as melanoma, head and neck, liver or kidney cancer. The chain has TRBV6-6 and TRBJ1-2, with D possibly matching TRBD1 (5 bases). Sequenced material: CD4+ or CD8+ T cells sorted from blood, taken in a trial of the OX40 agonist ivuxolimab. The CDR3 protein is CASSFGGEGYTF. As DNA, the CDR3 is TGTGCCAGCAGTTTCGGGGGGGAAGGCTACACCTTC.